This T cell receptor beta chain was identified in a study of human T cells and chemical hapten exposure. Individual cDNA molecules received unique molecular identifiers in the library. Via MiXCR, TCRdb re-called the RACE reads, giving one row per CDR3 protein. Among a few hundred thousand distinct CDR3 sequences, approximately 5.8% were seen once, and the ten largest hold roughly 8.2%. Indicated time point: pre-sensitization, week 0. Documented treatment: therapeutic diphenylcyclopropenone sensitization with weekly scalp DPC. In germline, CDR1 is SQVTM, CDR2 ANQGSEA. The V and J ends lost 6 bases and 2 bases respectively, with 21 bases between them. This CDR3 spans 16 amino acids. This clonotype was detected ten times or more.

The chain joins TRBV29-1 to TRBJ2-3; a weak D match, TRBD1 (6 bases). Sequenced material: whole blood, taken in connection with sensitization to the hapten diphenylcyclopropenone (DPC). The sequence derives from a woman between 18 and 29 years old with alopecia areata. Some clones in this sample may be carry-over from other donors' samples. The DNA for the CDR3 is TGCAGCGTAGGCAGCACAGGGCCGACCCCCACAGATACGCAGTATTTT. This codes for CSVGSTGPTPTDTQYF.